The entry that follows covers one TCR beta chain sequence. Its target is unknown. This record belongs to a study of T cell responses to AZD1222 COVID-19 vaccine. Study-level information: Second doses that came at about 4 or about 12 weeks were put together. Study-wide findings and caveats: Researchers report vaccine-associated CD4 TCRs spanning spike, with dominance at 160-218 and 743-854. White British ancestry dominated among donors, who included more females, and clonal diversity was possibly underestimated. Once two AZD1222 doses were given, Spike-specific TCR breadth and depth went up.

Produced via immunoSEQ multiplex PCR; TCRdb's table is partial and in-frame only. The data hold about 170,000 clones, with roughly 89% observed a single time. With 4 bases removed from V and 2 bases from J, the gap between germline ends came to 8 bases. The CDR3 has 13 amino acids. Sequenced here: peripheral blood, sampled on day 0 of AZD1222 vaccination. V is TRBV12-3 or TRBV12-4 and J is TRBJ1-1; tentatively, D is TRBD1 (5 bases). This clonotype was sampled from an adult in good health. CDR3 loop: CASSSGINTEAFF. DNA for the CDR3: TGTGCCAGCAGTTCAGGGATTAACACTGAAGCTTTCTTT.